This T cell receptor (beta chain) comes out of a study of early T cells in non-severe SARS-CoV-2 infection. Study in general: Chains were not paired, and sequencing was done on bulk RNA from unsorted whole blood. Study results and caveats: VDJdb matching, biased toward anti-spike CD8 responses, missed private and CD4 specificities.

This CDR3 contains 15 residues. Germline assignment: CDR1 MNHEY and CDR2 SMNVEV (reference sequence). V was trimmed by 6 bases and J by 5 bases, leaving 20 bases between them. There are many counts of this clonotype. Its target is unknown. From the 5' RACE reads, TCRdb called clonotypes with MiXCR, one entry per CDR3 protein. Found here are about 77,000 distinct CDR3 sequences, 9% to 10% of them singletons; the top ten hold 4.5% to 5%. This receptor was identified in an adult who was a healthcare worker with PCR-confirmed SARS-CoV-2 infection or an uninfected control (not recorded which). The chain employs TRBV27 and TRBJ2-7; maybe TRBD2 (6 bases). The sequencing sample was made of whole blood. The CDR3 region has the DNA TGTGCCAGCAGCCTGGGGACTCCAAAAGACCACGAGCAGTACTTC. Protein sequence: CASSLGTPKDHEQYF.